A single sample gave rise to the 12 T cell receptor beta chains below, sequenced in a study of OX40 agonist ivuxolimab in advanced cancers. TCRdb keeps only in-frame clones here, not all; method: immunoSEQ multiplex PCR. The sample lists roughly 100,000 clones, around 90% occurring once. The specimen was CD4+ or CD8+ T cells sorted from blood, collected in a trial of the OX40 agonist ivuxolimab. These TCRs come from an adult with an advanced solid tumor such as melanoma, head and neck, liver or kidney cancer.

This chain links TRBV6-5 with TRBJ1-2, with TRBD1 matching 7 bases. Germline CDR1 and CDR2: MNHEY and SVGAGI. The trim removed 2 bases at V and 2 bases at J, leaving 5 bases unmatched. This CDR3 contains 15 residues. DNA of the CDR3: TGTGCCAGCAGTTACCGGGACAGCCTCAACTATGGCTACACCTTC. Translation gives CASSYRDSLNYGYTF.

This clone has more than one count but fewer than ten. The rearrangement uses TRBV11-2 and TRBJ1-2; 8 bases agree with TRBD1. V shed 5 bases and J 4 bases; nucleotides not matched to a gene: 3. The CDR3 spans 13 residues. Germline CDR1 and CDR2: SGHAT and FQNNGV. CDR3 in amino acids: CASSPDRGYGYTF. The CDR3, as DNA: TGTGCCAGCAGCCCTGACAGGGGCTATGGCTACACCTTC.

The CDR3 sequence: CASSFGQGRWETQYF. In DNA, the CDR3 is TGTGCCAGTAGTTTTGGACAGGGGAGGTGGGAGACCCAGTACTTC. This sequence joins TRBV19 and TRBJ2-5, with TRBD1 identical over 9 bases. The junction had 9 bases not matched to a gene; V was cut back by 5 bases and J by 5 bases. CDR1 is LNHDA and CDR2 is SQIVND in the germline V gene (reference sequence). The CDR3 extends over 15 amino acids.

The chain combines TRBV7-9 with TRBJ2-7; 8 bases line up with TRBD1. Germline loops: CDR1 SEHNR, CDR2 FQNEAQ (reference sequence). This CDR3 is built from 14 residues. The ends lost 6 bases at V and 0 bases at J; junction bases unmatched: 4. This chain's CDR3 is CASSFGQGSYEQYF. The CDR3 DNA sequence: TGTGCCAGCAGTTTCGGACAGGGCTCCTACGAGCAGTACTTC.

This chain uses TRBV6-6 with TRBJ1-5; D is unclear. The CDR3 sequence is 11 residues long. CDR1 is MNHNY, CDR2 SVGAGI, per germline (reference sequence). V was trimmed by 6 bases and J by 5 bases, leaving 5 bases between them. CDR3 nucleotide sequence: TGTGCCAGCAGCTATGATCAGCCCCAGCATTTT. Residues: CASSYDQPQHF.

The chain recombines TRBV6-1 with TRBJ1-2, with D unresolved. The CDR3 consists of 15 residues. Per germline, CDR1 MNHNS and CDR2 SASEGT. V was shortened by 2 bases and J by 6 bases, with 16 bases between the two germline ends. This chain's CDR3 is CASSEMTSGRDGYTF. CDR3 nucleotide sequence: TGTGCCAGCAGTGAAATGACCTCCGGGCGGGATGGCTACACCTTC.

The chain has TRBV7-2 and TRBJ2-1; the match to TRBD1 covers 10 bases. The ends lost 7 bases at V and 8 bases at J; junction bases unmatched: 8. Germline CDR1 and CDR2: SGHTA and FQGNSA. CDR3 length: 14 amino acids. The CDR3 coding sequence is TGTGCCAGCATCAAGGACAGGGGGGGCCATGAGCAGTTCTTC. Its translation is CASIKDRGGHEQFF.

This clone was observed a few times. V usage is TRBV7-9 and J usage is TRBJ2-5, with 13 nucleotides matching TRBD2. Trimming at V came to 5 bases and at J to 5 bases, leaving 8 bases not matched to a gene. There are 16 residues in the CDR3. CDR1 and CDR2 from the germline V gene are SEHNR and FQNEAQ (reference sequence). The DNA for the CDR3 is TGTGCCAGCAGCACGACTAGCGGGGGGCCGAGGGAGACCCAGTACTTC. It encodes CASSTTSGGPRETQYF.

This chain uses TRBV28 with TRBJ1-1, with a weak D call TRBD1 (5 bases). The CDR3 runs 19 residues. CDR1 and CDR2 from the germline V gene are MDHEN and SYDVKM. V was shortened by 5 bases and J by 4 bases, with 29 bases between the two germline ends. The CDR3 sequence is CASSPRRGGRVGRSTEAFF. As DNA, the CDR3 is TGTGCCAGCAGTCCGAGGAGGGGAGGGAGGGTAGGTCGGAGCACTGAAGCTTTCTTT.

V gene TRBV6-1 combines with J gene TRBJ1-6; D is unclear. The length of the CDR3 is 15 residues. Per germline, CDR1 MNHNS and CDR2 SASEGT. V was clipped by 7 bases and J by 5 bases, with 15 bases between them. Here the CDR3 DNA reads TGTGCCAGCACGAGAAACAGCGTTGATAATTCACCCCTCCACTTT. Protein sequence: CASTRNSVDNSPLHF.

This chain joins TRBV20-1 and TRBJ2-1; the D call may be TRBD1 or TRBD2 (5 bases each). Looked up from germline, CDR1 is DFQATT and CDR2 is SNEGSKA (reference sequence). The CDR3 is made up of 11 amino acids. The V end was cut by 6 bases, the J end by 10 bases, with 13 bases between. CDR3 loop: CSATGPLEQFF. The DNA of the CDR3 is TGCAGTGCAACGGGGCCTTTAGAGCAGTTCTTC.

V gene TRBV6-1 combines with J gene TRBJ2-7, with 8 bases aligning to TRBD1. CDR1 and CDR2 (germline): MNHNS, SASEGT. This CDR3 is 14 amino acids long. The ends lost 1 base at V and 3 bases at J; junction bases unmatched: 2. The CDR3 sequence is CASSEGTGLYEQYF. In DNA, the CDR3 is TGTGCCAGCAGTGAAGGGACAGGGCTCTACGAGCAGTACTTC.